This TCR beta chain was sequenced for a study of blood T cell repertoires in COVID-19. Overall study: T cells, B-cell-depleted T cells, or PBMCs provided the cDNA or gDNA that served as material.

Sequencing was performed with immunoSEQ multiplex PCR; in TCRdb, only in-frame clones are kept and a portion is missing. Seen here are about 120,000 clones, around 86% observed once, and the top ten hold approximately 10%. This CDR3 has 14 residues. Germline CDR1 reads MNHNY; CDR2 reads SVGAGI (reference sequence). Trimming left V 6 bases short and J 4 bases short, with 15 bases between. The genes are TRBV6-6 and TRBJ1-1; D is possibly TRBD1 (5 bases). Sequenced input: peripheral blood. This TCR was recovered from a man in his fifties or sixties with acute or convalescent COVID-19. CDR3 amino acids: CASSQRQGFTEAFF. The CDR3 DNA follows: TGTGCCAGCAGCCAACGTCAGGGTTTCACTGAAGCTTTCTTT.